The next 9 T cell receptor beta chains were all read from a single sample in a study of blood T cell repertoires in COVID-19. The assay was immunoSEQ multiplex PCR, and TCRdb's table has in-frame clones only and misses some. The sample shows over 150,000 clones, 75% to 85% of them seen only once. Sequenced: PBMCs or T cells enriched from blood (not recorded which). The origin of the receptors is a woman aged 55 to 70 who had recovered from COVID-19.

The chain recombines TRBV19 with TRBJ1-2; 10 bases map to TRBD1. The germline V gene encodes CDR1 LNHDA and CDR2 SQIVND (reference sequence). This CDR3 contains 15 residues. Trimming cost V 5 bases and J 4 bases; bases outside gene matches: 7. The CDR3: CASSGDRGQSYGYTF. As DNA, the CDR3 is TGTGCCAGTAGTGGCGACAGGGGGCAAAGCTATGGCTACACCTTC. Variable domain in full (rest from reference TRBV19 and TRBJ1-2): DGGITQSPKYLFRKEGQNVTLSCEQNLNHDAMYWYRQDPGQGLRLIYYSQIVNDFQKGDIAEGYSVSREKKESFPLTVTSAQKNPTAFYLCASSGDRGQSYGYTFGSGTRLTVV.

The V call is TRBV7-9, the J call TRBJ1-5; possible D gene TRBD1, 5 bases. Germline V gives CDR1 SEHNR, CDR2 FQNEAQ (reference sequence). V lost 1 base and J 1 base, leaving 20 bases between the germline ends. CDR3 length equals 19 residues. DNA for the CDR3: TGTGCCAGCAGCTTAGAAGCGGGGTCGCATTGGGGGAGCAATCAGCCCCAGCATTTT. It yields the protein CASSLEAGSHWGSNQPQHF.

The chain carries TRBV10-3 and TRBJ2-1, with 13 positions matching TRBD2. Germline CDR1 reads ENHRY; CDR2 reads SYGVKD. The CDR3 is 18 residues long. Germline trimming cut 6 bases from V and 0 bases from J; bases unmatched to any gene: 8. CDR3 sequence reads: CAIRGLAGSLSSYNEQFF. The CDR3 region has the DNA TGTGCCATCAGGGGACTAGCGGGGTCCTTAAGCTCCTACAATGAGCAGTTCTTC.

V gene TRBV18 combines with J gene TRBJ2-2; tentatively, D is TRBD1 (5 bases). V was shortened by 8 bases and J by 5 bases, with 15 bases between the two germline ends. Germline loops: CDR1 KGHSH, CDR2 LQKENI. The CDR3 consists of 14 residues. CDR3 DNA sequence: TGTGCCAGCGCATCCCAGGGAAGGACCGGGGAGCTGTTTTTT. Its translation is CASASQGRTGELFF.

The chain links TRBV5-1 to TRBJ1-1; 7 bases fit TRBD1. Germline loops: CDR1 SGHRS, CDR2 YFSETQ. The CDR3 runs to 14 residues. Trimming cost V 6 bases and J 5 bases; bases outside gene matches: 10. CDR3 sequence: CASTLQAGGTEAFF. In DNA, the CDR3 is TGCGCCAGCACGTTGCAGGCAGGGGGGACTGAAGCTTTCTTT.

The genes are TRBV19 and TRBJ2-7; D is perhaps TRBD1 (5 bases). The V and J ends lost 1 base and 0 bases respectively, with 7 bases between them. CDR3 length: 14 residues. The germline gives CDR1 LNHDA, CDR2 SQIVND (reference sequence). This CDR3 is CASSIGQGSYEQYF. CDR3 sequence (DNA): TGTGCCAGTAGTATAGGCCAGGGCTCCTACGAGCAGTACTTC.

The V call is TRBV3-1 (or the pseudogene TRBV3-2), the J call TRBJ2-7; no clear D. Deletions cut 0 bases from V and 0 bases from J, with 6 bases between. CDR3 length equals 14 residues. The germline gives CDR1 LGHDT, CDR2 YNNKEL (reference sequence). The CDR3: CASSQDLSSYEQYF. CDR3 nucleotides: TGTGCCAGCAGCCAAGACTTGAGCTCCTACGAGCAGTACTTC.

This sequence joins TRBV5-1 and TRBJ1-5; 7 bases line up with TRBD1. The CDR3 totals 14 residues. The junction had 5 bases not matched to a gene; V was cut back by 3 bases and J by 5 bases. CDR1 is SGHRS, CDR2 YFSETQ, per germline. In DNA form, the CDR3 reads TGCGCCAGCAGCTCGGGACAGAGAGATCAGCCCCAGCATTTT. Its translation is CASSSGQRDQPQHF.

The rearrangement uses TRBV11-2 and TRBJ2-1; 10 nucleotides match TRBD2. V gave up 6 bases and J gave up 11 bases; unmatched junction bases: 7. The CDR3 runs 13 residues. The V gene's germline CDR1 is SGHAT and CDR2 FQNNGV. The CDR3 is CASRKISGGKQFF. CDR3 sequence (DNA): TGTGCCAGCAGAAAAATTAGCGGGGGGAAGCAGTTCTTC.